A selection of T cell receptor beta chains follows, all from one sample in a study of PD-L1 blockade in urothelial cancer. The repertoire was sequenced with immunoSEQ multiplex PCR; TCRdb's copy has only in-frame clones and lacks some. The sample yields tens of thousands of clones, approximately 85% seen once. Sequencing used PBMCs, obtained around atezolizumab (anti-PD-L1) treatment. The receptor source for this set is a man aged 50 to 60 with urothelial cancer. Both conserved end residues are part of each CDR3. A D gene is named only where the DNA matches it firmly. Not every row has a clone size; where given, it reads once, few, many or a size class.

TRBV7-9	TRBJ1-1	.	12	.	TGTGCCAGCAGCCTGGCGGTTCCTGAAGCTTTCTTT	CASSLAVPEAFF
TRBV19	TRBJ2-7	.	15	.	TGTGCCAGTAGTATATCAGGGAGGAGCTCCTACGAGCAGTACTTC	CASSISGRSSYEQYF
TRBV19	TRBJ2-3	.	16	.	TGTGCCTCCTCAGACAGTGCGGGGAGCTTCACAGATACGCAGTATTTT	CASSDSAGSFTDTQYF
TRBV14	TRBJ2-1	.	13	.	TGTGCCAGCAGCCAATTCAGGGTTCATGAGCAGTTCTTC	CASSQFRVHEQFF
TRBV5-6	TRBJ1-5	.	15	.	TGTGCCAGCAGCTTGTTCGCAGGGGTTGATCAGCCCCAGCATTTT	CASSLFAGVDQPQHF
TRBV2	TRBJ2-3	TRBD2	15	.	TGTGCCAGCATAAGTGTAGCGGGAGTTCGAGATACGCAGTATTTT	CASISVAGVRDTQYF
TRBV28	TRBJ1-1	TRBD1	17	.	TGTGCCAGCAGTATCCGACAGGGGAAGACTTTGAACACTGAAGCTTTCTTT	CASSIRQGKTLNTEAFF
TRBV6-4	TRBJ2-2	TRBD1	15	medium-sized	TGTGCCAGCAGTGAAGGACAGGCGAACACCGGGGAGCTGTTTTTT	CASSEGQANTGELFF
TRBV6-5	TRBJ1-1	TRBD1	14	.	TGTGCCAGCAGGGCTGACAGGGGAGGCACTGAAGCTTTCTTT	CASRADRGGTEAFF
TRBV4-1	TRBJ2-1	.	13	.	TGCGCCAGCAGCCACAGCGCGTACAATGAGCAGTTCTTC	CASSHSAYNEQFF
TRBV18	TRBJ1-1	TRBD1	18	.	TGTGCCAGCTCACCGCGAACAGGGGGCGGGATGGGAGTCCCTGAAGCTTTCTTT	CASSPRTGGGMGVPEAFF
TRBV6-5	TRBJ2-5	TRBD2	15	few	TGTGCCAGCAGTCGACGCGCCAAGGGAGGGGAGACCCAGTACTTC	CASSRRAKGGETQYF
TRBV19	TRBJ2-7	.	15	.	TGTGCCAGTAGTATAGGGCCGGACAGATCCTACGAGCAGTACTTC	CASSIGPDRSYEQYF
TRBV6-1	TRBJ2-3	.	15	.	TGTGCCAGCAGTGAACAAAGGAGGGAACCAGATACGCAGTATTTT	CASSEQRREPDTQYF
TRBV7-2	TRBJ1-5	TRBD1	15	.	TGTGCCAGCAGCTCGCAACAGGGGAGAAATCAGCCCCAGCATTTT	CASSSQQGRNQPQHF
TRBV19	TRBJ2-4	TRBD2	14	.	TGTGCCAGTAGTCCTTTGGGGAGGGAAAACATTCAGTACTTC	CASSPLGRENIQYF
TRBV2	TRBJ2-3	TRBD1	16	.	TGTGCCAGCAGTGAACGTAAGGGGGCCCCCACAGATACGCAGTATTTT	CASSERKGAPTDTQYF
TRBV11-2	TRBJ2-3	.	16	.	TGTGCCAGCAGTCAGCCGTGGGGAGTAGACACAGATACGCAGTATTTT	CASSQPWGVDTDTQYF
TRBV7-6	TRBJ1-1	TRBD1	14	medium-sized	TGTGCCAGCAGTTCCGGGACAGGGAACACTGAAGCTTTCTTT	CASSSGTGNTEAFF
TRBV7-7	TRBJ2-2	TRBD2	15	.	TGTGCTAGCAGATTTGGGACTAGCGATGTCGGGGAGCTGTTTTTT	CASRFGTSDVGELFF
TRBV15	TRBJ1-4	.	17	.	TGTGCCACCAGCCACCCCGGGGGGGGGTATGATAATGAAAAACTGTTTTTT	CATSHPGGGYDNEKLFF
TRBV19	TRBJ1-4	.	11	.	TGTGCCAGTAGTAACTATGAAAAACTGTTTTTT	CASSNYEKLFF
TRBV5-1	TRBJ1-4	.	15	.	TGCGCCAGCAGCTTAAGTGAAAAGGGGAATGAAAAACTGTTTTTT	CASSLSEKGNEKLFF
TRBV6-6	TRBJ2-3	.	14	few	TGTGCCAGCCATCGACAGGCTAGCACAGATACGCAGTATTTT	CASHRQASTDTQYF
TRBV19	TRBJ2-3	TRBD2	17	.	TGTGCCAGTACCCACCCCCATAGCGGGAGGGCCGCAGATACGCAGTATTTT	CASTHPHSGRAADTQYF
TRBV10-2	TRBJ2-2	.	15	.	TGCGCCAGCAGTGACAGGGAGAGGGGGGGCGGGGAGCTGTTTTTT	CASSDRERGGGELFF
TRBV4-1	TRBJ1-5	.	17	.	TGCGCCAGCAGCCAAGCTGGATACGGGGTTAGCAATCAGCCCCAGCATTTT	CASSQAGYGVSNQPQHF
TRBV2	TRBJ2-2	.	12	once	TGTGCCAGTAGGAGGGACACCGGGGAGCTGTTTTTT	CASRRDTGELFF
TRBV7-9	TRBJ2-3	TRBD2	15	.	TGTGCCAGCAGCCGGGGAGGGCGGGACACAGATACGCAGTATTTT	CASSRGGRDTDTQYF
TRBV2	TRBJ1-5	.	12	.	TGTGCCAGCAGGAGTAGCAATCAGCCCCAGCATTTT	CASRSSNQPQHF
TRBV18	TRBJ2-7	.	13	.	TGTGCCAGCTCATCCCCACAATCCTACGAGCAGTACTTC	CASSSPQSYEQYF
TRBV2	TRBJ2-5	.	15	.	TGTGCCAGCAGAAGCCGGGTCTCGCCCCAAGAGACCCAGTACTTC	CASRSRVSPQETQYF
TRBV7-8	TRBJ1-6	TRBD1	17	few	TGTGCCAGCAGCCCCTCGAGGACACAGGGGAAGAATTCACCCCTCCACTTT	CASSPSRTQGKNSPLHF
TRBV5-6	TRBJ1-2	TRBD1	17	.	TGTGCCAGCAGCCTTTGGACAGGGGTCCCATTTAACTATGGCTACACCTTC	CASSLWTGVPFNYGYTF
TRBV19	TRBJ2-5	.	13	.	TGTGCCAGTAGTAGGAGTATCCAAGAGACCCAGTACTTC	CASSRSIQETQYF
TRBV5-4	TRBJ2-7	TRBD2	17	.	TGTGCCAGCAGCCAGGATTCGAGCGGGAGGAGCTCCTACGAGCAGTACTTC	CASSQDSSGRSSYEQYF
TRBV18	TRBJ1-5	TRBD1	15	.	TGTGCCAGCTCACCTTACGACAGGGGGGGACAGCCCCAGCATTTT	CASSPYDRGGQPQHF
TRBV5-1	TRBJ2-3	TRBD2	18	.	TGCGCCAGCAGCCAATCAGGACTAGCGGGAGAAGTCGCAGATACGCAGTATTTT	CASSQSGLAGEVADTQYF
TRBV27	TRBJ2-5	.	14	.	TGTGCCAGCAGTTTTATGGGGGGCCAAGAGACCCAGTACTTC	CASSFMGGQETQYF
TRBV21-1	TRBJ2-1	.	19	.	TGTGCCAGAGCGTCCTTCGGACTAGCGGGAGAGCCGGCATACAATGAGCAGTTCTTC	CARASFGLAGEPAYNEQFF
TRBV11-2	TRBJ2-1	.	14	.	TGTGCCAGCAGCTCCCTCAGCTCCTACAATGAGCAGTTCTTC	CASSSLSSYNEQFF